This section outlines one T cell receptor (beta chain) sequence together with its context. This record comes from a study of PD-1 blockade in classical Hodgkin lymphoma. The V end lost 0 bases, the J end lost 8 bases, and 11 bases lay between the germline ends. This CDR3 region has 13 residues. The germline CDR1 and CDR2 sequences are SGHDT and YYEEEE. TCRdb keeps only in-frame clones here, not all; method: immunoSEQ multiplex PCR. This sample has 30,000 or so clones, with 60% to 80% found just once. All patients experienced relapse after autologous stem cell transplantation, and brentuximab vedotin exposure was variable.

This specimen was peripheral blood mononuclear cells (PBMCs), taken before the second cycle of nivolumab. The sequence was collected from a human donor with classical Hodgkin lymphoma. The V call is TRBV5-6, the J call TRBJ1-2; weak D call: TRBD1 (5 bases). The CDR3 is CASSLDFGGGYTF. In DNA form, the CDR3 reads TGTGCCAGCAGCTTGGATTTCGGGGGAGGCTACACCTTC.